This T cell receptor beta chain stems from a study of CD8+ T cells in alopecia areata. In each case, RNA was isolated and then reverse transcribed into cDNA as the sequencing template. The repertoire was sequenced with immunoSEQ multiplex PCR; TCRdb's copy has only in-frame clones and lacks some. Counted here are about 120,000 clones, roughly 69% occurring once; the ten biggest clones make up approximately 2.6%. Study findings and constraints: Alphabeta T cells residing in normal skin are also sequenced in scalp samples. Clonality exceeded that of normal scalp in lesional scalp, most notably in alopecia totalis/universalis. Unlike in mice, where it was clearer, TCR sharing across patients was less clear, possibly HLA-related.

This CDR3 has 14 residues. J gave up 3 bases and V 4 bases, and 1 base lay outside the gene matches. The germline CDR1 and CDR2 sequences are MGHRA and YSYEKL. Turning to this clone: The antigen is unknown.

The sorting of PBMCs gave CD4+ and CD8+ T cells. This chain joins TRBV4-1 and TRBJ2-5; 11 positions agree with TRBD2. The TCR was taken from a human donor in good health. Sequenced sample: CD4+ T cells sorted from blood. The CDR3 spells CASSLSGGEETQYF. CDR3 nucleotides: TGCGCCAGCAGCCTTAGCGGGGGGGAAGAGACCCAGTACTTC.